These 19 T cell receptor beta chains originate from one sample sequenced in a study of siplizumab effects on memory and regulatory T cells. Clones were sequenced by immunoSEQ multiplex PCR, and TCRdb holds only the in-frame ones, with some missing. The sample shows some 99,000 clones, roughly nine tenths of them seen only once. The material sequenced was Tregs sorted from blood. The receptors shown here come from a human donor in good health.

The chain recombines TRBV18 with TRBJ1-4; D is unclear. CDR3 length: 17 residues. V lost 3 bases to trimming and J lost 0 bases, with 14 bases between them. CDR1 and CDR2 (germline): KGHSH, LQKENI. The CDR3: CASSPSSRAATNEKLFF. In DNA form, the CDR3 reads TGTGCCAGCTCACCTTCGTCCCGGGCTGCAACTAATGAAAAACTGTTTTTT.

The chain joins TRBV13 to TRBJ1-6; 9 bases are shared with TRBD1. The CDR3 contains 13 residues. From germline, CDR1 is PRHDT and CDR2 FYEKMQ (reference sequence). Trimming cost V 10 bases and J 6 bases; bases outside gene matches: 4. The DNA for the CDR3 is TGTGCCACCCGGACAGGGGTTAATTCACCCCTCCACTTT. This sequence encodes CATRTGVNSPLHF.

The chain joins TRBV18 to TRBJ2-1, with TRBD1 matching 7 bases. The CDR3 extends over 13 amino acids. Germline lookup yields CDR1 KGHSH and CDR2 LQKENI. V trimming: 6 bases; J trimming: 7 bases; junction bases outside the gene matches: 6. CDR3 loop: CASSPGQSNEQFF. CDR3 coding DNA: TGTGCCAGCTCGCCGGGACAGAGTAATGAGCAGTTCTTC.

The J gene is TRBJ1-3, the V gene TRBV7-9; tentatively, D is TRBD1 (5 bases). CDR1 is SEHNR and CDR2 is FQNEAQ in the germline V gene (reference sequence). With 3 bases removed from V and 0 bases from J, the gap between germline ends came to 9 bases. The CDR3 is 15 residues long. CDR3 residues: CASSFGGVSGNTIYF. The CDR3 DNA is TGTGCCAGCAGCTTTGGGGGAGTCTCTGGAAACACCATATATTTT.

This chain uses TRBV11-3 with TRBJ2-2, with D unresolved. With 5 bases removed from V and 1 base from J, the gap between germline ends came to 5 bases. Germline lookup yields CDR1 SGHNT and CDR2 YENEEA. The CDR3 has 13 residues. The CDR3 DNA sequence: TGTGCCAGCAGCGTTTTGAACACCGGGGAGCTGTTTTTT. Its translation: CASSVLNTGELFF.

The rearrangement joins TRBV25-1 to TRBJ1-4; no clear D. V lost 1 base and J lost 11, with 5 bases in between. The germline V gene has CDR1 MGHDK and CDR2 SYGVNS. This CDR3 has 11 amino acids. Written as DNA, the CDR3 is TGTGCCAGCAGTGAATTTGGTAAACTGTTTTTT. The encoded protein is CASSEFGKLFF.

This chain connects TRBV15 to TRBJ2-3; no firm D call. The V end lost 2 bases, the J end lost 5 bases, and 5 bases lay between the germline ends. The V gene's germline CDR1 is LNHNV and CDR2 YYDKDF (reference sequence). The CDR3 extends over 12 amino acids. In DNA, the CDR3 is TGTGCCACCAGCAGAAACTTAGATACGCAGTATTTT. Protein sequence: CATSRNLDTQYF.

The chain links TRBV5-1 to TRBJ2-1, with 9 bases matching TRBD1. After removal of 4 bases from V and 2 bases from J, the junction contained 4 bases not matched to a gene. In germline, CDR1 is SGHRS, CDR2 YFSETQ. The length of the CDR3 is 15 residues. The CDR3 sequence: CASSTGQGPYNEQFF. CDR3 nucleotides: TGCGCCAGCAGCACGGGACAGGGCCCCTACAATGAGCAGTTCTTC.

Regarding this clone: Sequence at one end of the junction differs from germline and may be a read error. This chain connects TRBV18 to TRBJ2-7, with 14 bases that match TRBD2. The CDR3 is 17 amino acids. Germline V gene data show CDR1 as KGHSH and CDR2 as LQKENI. The CDR3 loop reads CASSPGTSGGISHEQYF. The CDR3 DNA is TGTGCCAGCTCCCCAGGGACTAGCGGGGGCATCTCCCACGAGCAGTACTTC. The full variable domain, completed using reference TRBV18 and TRBJ2-7, is NAGVMQNPRHLVRRRGQEARLRCSPMKGHSHVYWYRQLPEEGLKFMVYLQKENIIDESGMPKERFSAEFPKEGPSILRIQQVVRGDSAAYFCASSPGTSGGISHEQYFGPGTRLTVT.

This chain links TRBV13 with TRBJ1-6; D call uncertain. CDR1 and CDR2 (germline): PRHDT, FYEKMQ (reference sequence). Trimming left V 2 bases short and J 0 bases short, with 11 bases between. The CDR3 runs 17 residues. The CDR3 loop reads CASSLSLPSSYNSPLHF. The CDR3 coding sequence is TGTGCCAGCAGCTTATCCTTGCCGAGCTCCTATAATTCACCCCTCCACTTT.

The chain combines TRBV5-1 with TRBJ1-1, with 12 bases lining up with TRBD1. The V gene end was trimmed by 4 bases and the J gene end by 8 bases; junction bases not matched to a gene: 12. The CDR3 length is 16 residues. CDR1 SGHRS and CDR2 YFSETQ come from the germline V gene. The CDR3 DNA sequence: TGCGCCAGCAGCCCCCGGGACAGGGGGCGTTGGGTCGAAGCTTTCTTT. It yields the protein CASSPRDRGRWVEAFF.

CDR3 residues: CASSSGSNQPQHF. The DNA of the CDR3 is TGTGCCAGCAGCTCCGGCAGCAATCAGCCCCAGCATTTT. V is TRBV7-2 and J is TRBJ1-5; D gene unclear. V was trimmed by 4 bases and J by 1 base, leaving 5 bases between them. The germline V gene encodes CDR1 SGHTA and CDR2 FQGNSA. This CDR3 region has 13 residues.

V usage is TRBV9 and J usage is TRBJ2-2; D is possibly TRBD2 (5 bases). CDR1 is SGDLS, CDR2 YYNGEE, per germline. The CDR3 spans 16 residues. The germline V and J ends were trimmed by 3 bases and 3 bases, with 15 bases remaining between them. CDR3 residues: CASSARGKDDTGELFF. The CDR3 nucleotides are TGTGCCAGCAGCGCCCGGGGAAAGGACGACACCGGGGAGCTGTTTTTT.

This clone was counted a few times. V and J are TRBV5-8 and TRBJ2-5; perhaps TRBD2 as D (6 bases). V was pared by 3 bases and J by 5 bases, with 11 bases between. Germline assignment: CDR1 SGHTS and CDR2 YDEGEE. The CDR3 runs 13 residues. In DNA form, the CDR3 reads TGTGCCAGCAGCTCCCCGGGACTGGAGACCCAGTACTTC. Residues: CASSSPGLETQYF.

The chain joins TRBV5-1 to TRBJ1-1; D is unclear. CDR1 and CDR2 (germline): SGHRS, YFSETQ. Trimming removed 4 bases at V and 0 bases at J, with 7 bases between. The CDR3 runs to 13 residues. Written as DNA, the CDR3 is TGCGCCAGCAGCCCACAATTGAACACTGAAGCTTTCTTT. It translates to CASSPQLNTEAFF. The entire variable domain, with the rest obtained from reference TRBV5-1 and TRBJ1-1, is as follows: KAGVTQTPRYLIKTRGQQVTLSCSPISGHRSVSWYQQTPGQGLQFLFEYFSETQRNKGNFPGRFSGRQFSNSRSEMNVSTLELGDSALYLCASSPQLNTEAFFGQGTRLTVV.

This chain links TRBV7-9 with TRBJ2-5, with a weak D call TRBD2 (5 bases). Between the trimmed V and J ends, which lost 2 bases and 4 bases, there was a span of 8 bases. This CDR3 has 13 residues. Germline lookup yields CDR1 SEHNR and CDR2 FQNEAQ (reference sequence). CDR3 coding DNA: TGTGCCAGCAGCTTACTACGGGGAGAGACCCAGTACTTC. It translates to CASSLLRGETQYF. The full variable domain, with the rest looked up from reference TRBV7-9 and TRBJ2-5, is DTGVSQNPRHKITKRGQNVTFRCDPISEHNRLYWYRQTLGQGPEFLTYFQNEAQLEKSRLLSDRFSAERPKGSFSTLEIQRTEQGDSAMYLCASSLLRGETQYFGPGTRLLVL.

The genes are TRBV25-1 and TRBJ1-2; the D is unclear. Trimming shortened V by 1 base and J by 2 bases, and 8 bases separated the two germline ends. CDR3 length: 14 residues. From germline, CDR1 is MGHDK and CDR2 SYGVNS. In nucleotides, the CDR3 is TGTGCCAGCAGTGAATTATACGGAAACTATGGCTACACCTTC. This sequence encodes CASSELYGNYGYTF.

The V call is TRBV5-6, the J call TRBJ2-5; tentative D call: TRBD2 (6 bases). The CDR3 length is 16 residues. Germline values: CDR1 SGHDT, CDR2 YYEEEE. The ends were cut back, 3 bases at V and 2 bases at J, with 17 bases in the middle. This CDR3 is CASSSGLRAGQETQYF. As DNA, the CDR3 is TGTGCCAGCAGCTCGGGACTGCGCGCGGGGCAAGAGACCCAGTACTTC.

This chain links TRBV5-4 with TRBJ1-1; 8 nucleotides line up with TRBD1. The CDR3 runs 13 residues. Trimming removed 4 bases from V and 3 bases from J; junction bases left unmatched: 2. Looked up from germline, CDR1 is SGHNT and CDR2 is YYREEE (reference sequence). CDR3 sequence: CASSLDRDTEAFF. The CDR3 DNA is TGTGCCAGCAGCCTGGACAGGGACACTGAAGCTTTCTTT. The full variable domain, in which reference TRBV5-4 and TRBJ1-1 provide the parts outside the CDR3, is ETGVTQSPTHLIKTRGQQVTLRCSSQSGHNTVSWYQQALGQGPQFIFQYYREEENGRGNFPPRFSGLQFPNYSSELNVNALELDDSALYLCASSLDRDTEAFFGQGTRLTVV.